This TCR beta chain was sequenced for a study of T cell responses to AZD1222 COVID-19 vaccine. Points on this clone: The antigen remains undetermined.

Trimming cost V 7 bases and J 3 bases; bases outside gene matches: 19. The CDR3 covers 18 residues. Germline CDR1 reads SGHTA; CDR2 reads FQGNSA. Study results and limitations: Two AZD1222 administrations were followed by greater Spike-specific TCR breadth and depth.

Using immunoSEQ multiplex PCR, the repertoire was profiled, and TCRdb retains in-frame clones only, with some absent. The sample lists 150,000 to 200,000 clones, 91% occurring once. The V gene is TRBV7-2, the J gene TRBJ2-5; 8 bases fit TRBD2. The sample consisted of peripheral blood, taken 28 days after the second AZD1222 dose. This receptor was identified in an adult who received the AZD1222 COVID-19 vaccine. CDR3 sequence reads: CASTRSPLTGGAEETQYF. CDR3 in DNA: TGTGCCAGCACCCGATCACCCCTCACCGGGGGGGCTGAAGAGACCCAGTACTTC.